The 16 T cell receptor beta chains below all came from one sample that was sequenced in a study of PD-1 blockade in classical Hodgkin lymphoma. Time point noted: cycle 4 day 1 (C4D1), after five to seven weeks of nivolumab. Autologous stem cell transplantation was followed by relapse in every patient, and brentuximab vedotin exposure varied. Negative magnetic selection isolated CD4+ T cells from thawed PBMCs. Produced via immunoSEQ multiplex PCR; TCRdb's table is partial and in-frame only. This table has around 9,600 clones, around 74% appearing once. The source was CD4+ T cells from blood, collected before the fourth cycle of nivolumab. The receptors shown here come from a human donor with classical Hodgkin lymphoma.

The rearrangement uses TRBV10-2 and TRBJ1-1, with D uncertain. The CDR3 totals 14 residues. Germline values: CDR1 WSHSY, CDR2 SAAADI. V shed 2 bases and J shed 6 bases, with 13 bases lying between them. CDR3 DNA: TGCGCCAGCAGTGAGCAGACCCCGCGGGCTGAAGCTTTCTTT. It is translated as CASSEQTPRAEAFF.

This clone was seen just once. The rearrangement links TRBV5-6 to TRBJ2-5, with D unclear. The CDR3 has 12 residues. Deletions cut 4 bases from V and 5 bases from J, with 9 bases between. CDR1 SGHDT and CDR2 YYEEEE come from the germline V gene. The CDR3 is CASSKTPETQYF. The CDR3 DNA reads TGTGCCAGCAGCAAGACGCCCGAGACCCAGTACTTC.

This chain links TRBV7-2 with TRBJ2-1, with TRBD1 as a possible D gene (6 bases). The V gene lost 5 bases and the J gene lost 7 bases, with 18 bases spanning the gap. This CDR3 is built from 15 residues. Per the germline V gene, CDR1 is SGHTA and CDR2 is FQGNSA. CDR3 loop: CASSPQGSGGNEQFF. In DNA form, the CDR3 reads TGTGCCAGCAGCCCTCAGGGGAGCGGTGGTAATGAGCAGTTCTTC.

This CDR3 reads CASSLFGDRGFYEQYV. The CDR3 DNA is TGTGCCAGCAGCTTGTTCGGCGACAGGGGATTCTACGAGCAGTACGTC. The chain uses TRBV5-6 and TRBJ2-7; 8 bases map to TRBD1. CDR1 SGHDT and CDR2 YYEEEE come from the germline V gene. V was pared by 1 base and J by 3 bases, with 9 bases of the junction left unmatched. The CDR3 is 16 residues long.

A single count supports this clone. The V call is TRBV28, the J call TRBJ2-5; 9 nucleotides line up with TRBD1. V was clipped by 2 bases and J by 5 bases; unmatched bases: 6. This CDR3 is 15 amino acids long. Germline V lookup: CDR1 MDHEN, CDR2 SYDVKM. CDR3 residues: CASSLLTGGTETQYF. The CDR3, as DNA: TGTGCCAGCAGTTTACTGACAGGGGGTACGGAGACCCAGTACTTC.

The chain employs TRBV28 and TRBJ1-5; D uncertain. V was cut by 3 bases and J by 4 bases, with 10 bases left in between. The CDR3 is made up of 14 amino acids. The germline CDR1 and CDR2 sequences are MDHEN and SYDVKM. The CDR3 DNA is TGTGCCAGCAGTTTGTGGGAGGTAAATCAGCCCCAGCATTTT. It is translated as CASSLWEVNQPQHF.

The chain joins TRBV21-1 to TRBJ1-6. TRBV21-1 is an annotated pseudogene. The CDR3 spans 15 residues. The CDR3 here is CASLTRCSYNSPLHF. The CDR3 region has the DNA TGTGCCAGCCTTACCCGGTGCTCCTATAATTCACCCCTCCACTTT.

This clone has a single count. This chain uses TRBV4-1 with TRBJ2-3, with D possibly being TRBD2 (6 bases). The V end lost 2 bases, the J end lost 5 bases, and 17 bases lay between the germline ends. The CDR3 has 16 amino acids. Per the germline V gene, CDR1 is MGHRA and CDR2 is YSYEKL. The chain's CDR3 is CASSQRDSRGGDTQYF. The CDR3 DNA sequence: TGCGCCAGCAGCCAACGGGATTCGCGGGGAGGAGATACGCAGTATTTT.

There are a few counts of this clone. J is TRBJ1-1 and V is TRBV18; D not resolved. Germline V CDR1 and CDR2: KGHSH, LQKENI. Trimming left V 2 bases short and J 1 base short, with 5 bases between. The CDR3 has 13 amino acids. The DNA for the CDR3 is TGTGCCAGCTCACCATCCTCGAACACTGAAGCTTTCTTT. Residues: CASSPSSNTEAFF.

This rearrangement joins TRBV5-1 to TRBJ2-3; no definite D call. The V end was cut by 3 bases, the J end by 0 bases, with 8 bases between. The V gene's germline CDR1 is SGHRS and CDR2 YFSETQ. CDR3 length equals 14 residues. DNA for the CDR3: TGCGCCAGCAGCTCAACCGGGAGCACAGATACGCAGTATTTT. Translating gives CASSSTGSTDTQYF.

This clone was counted a single time. The chain combines TRBV2 with TRBJ1-2; TRBD1 aligns across 7 bases. The J segment lost 8 bases and the V segment lost 2 bases, leaving 11 bases of the junction unmatched. This CDR3 is built from 15 residues. The V gene's germline CDR1 is SNHLY and CDR2 FYNNEI. The CDR3 here is CASSENLSRGGGYTF. In DNA, the CDR3 is TGTGCCAGCAGTGAAAACTTGTCCAGGGGGGGAGGCTACACCTTC.

The chain couples TRBV5-1 to TRBJ1-5; 7 positions agree with TRBD1. Germline loops: CDR1 SGHRS, CDR2 YFSETQ. The V segment lost 4 bases and the J segment 4 bases; nucleotides outside the gene matches: 5. This CDR3 comprises 14 residues. Here the CDR3 reads CASSPGTANQPQHF. CDR3 sequence (DNA): TGCGCCAGCAGCCCCGGGACAGCGAATCAGCCCCAGCATTTT.

The rearrangement links TRBV5-5 to TRBJ1-6; no clear D gene. The ends were cut back, 3 bases at V and 7 bases at J, with 11 bases in the middle. The CDR3 is made up of 14 amino acids. The germline V gene encodes CDR1 SGHKS and CDR2 YYEKEE (reference sequence). CDR3 sequence reads: CASSSPRTNSPLHF. CDR3 sequence (DNA): TGTGCCAGCAGCTCCCCCAGGACGAATTCACCCCTCCACTTT. Using reference TRBV5-5 and TRBJ1-6 for the parts outside the CDR3, the full variable domain is DAGVTQSPTHLIKTRGQQVTLRCSPISGHKSVSWYQQVLGQGPQFIFQYYEKEERGRGNFPDRFSARQFPNYSSELNVNALLLGDSALYLCASSSPRTNSPLHFGNGTRLTVT.

The chain links TRBV7-2 to TRBJ2-7; perhaps TRBD1 as D (5 bases). There are 15 residues in the CDR3. Trimming took 1 base from V and 2 from J, leaving 12 bases between them. Looked up from germline, CDR1 is SGHTA and CDR2 is FQGNSA. CDR3 DNA: TGTGCCAGCAGCTTAGGTCCAGGGATGACCTACGAGCAGTACTTC. Translating it yields CASSLGPGMTYEQYF.

CDR3 sequence reads: CASSGAVGSYEQYF. The CDR3 bases are TGTGCCAGCAGCGGGGCCGTTGGCTCCTACGAGCAGTACTTC. The chain combines TRBV25-1 with TRBJ2-7; either TRBD1 or TRBD2 may fit D (5 bases each). The CDR3 is 14 amino acids. V was pared by 6 bases and J by 0 bases, with 12 bases between. Germline CDR1 is MGHDK and CDR2 is SYGVNS.

The V call is TRBV6-5, the J call TRBJ2-3, with 10 bases fitting TRBD2. The CDR3 length is 16 residues. After removal of 3 bases from V and 3 bases from J, the junction contained 6 bases not matched to a gene. Per germline, CDR1 MNHEY and CDR2 SVGAGI. The chain's CDR3 is CASSYRSGGGTDTQYF. CDR3 in DNA: TGTGCCAGCAGTTATCGAAGCGGGGGGGGTACAGATACGCAGTATTTT.